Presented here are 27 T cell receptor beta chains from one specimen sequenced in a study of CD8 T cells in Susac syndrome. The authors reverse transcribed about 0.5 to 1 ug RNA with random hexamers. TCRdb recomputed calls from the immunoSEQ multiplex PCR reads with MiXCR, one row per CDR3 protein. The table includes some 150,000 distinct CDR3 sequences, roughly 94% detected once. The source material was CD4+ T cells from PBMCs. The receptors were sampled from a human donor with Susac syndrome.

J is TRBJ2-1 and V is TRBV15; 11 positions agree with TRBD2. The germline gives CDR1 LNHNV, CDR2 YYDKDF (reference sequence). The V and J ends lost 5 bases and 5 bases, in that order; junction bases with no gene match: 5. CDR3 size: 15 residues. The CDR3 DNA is TGTGCCACCAGCGGGGGGACTAGCGGAAACAATGAGCAGTTCTTC. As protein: CATSGGTSGNNEQFF.

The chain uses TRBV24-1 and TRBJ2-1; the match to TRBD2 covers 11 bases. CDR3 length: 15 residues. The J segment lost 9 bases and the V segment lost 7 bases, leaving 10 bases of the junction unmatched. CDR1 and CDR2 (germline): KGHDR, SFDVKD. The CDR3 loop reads CATRAIAGGPGEQFF. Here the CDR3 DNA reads TGTGCCACCAGAGCCATAGCGGGAGGGCCTGGTGAGCAGTTCTTC.

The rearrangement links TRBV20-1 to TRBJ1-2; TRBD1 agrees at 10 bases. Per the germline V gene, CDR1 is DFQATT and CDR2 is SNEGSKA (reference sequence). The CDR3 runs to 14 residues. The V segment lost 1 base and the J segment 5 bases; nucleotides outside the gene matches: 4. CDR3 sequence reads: CSARVDRGRYGYTF. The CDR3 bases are TGCAGTGCTAGAGTCGACAGGGGGCGTTATGGCTACACCTTC.

The CDR3 region is CASRDRTYEQYF. The CDR3 DNA sequence: TGTGCCAGCAGGGACAGGACCTACGAGCAGTACTTC. The chain combines TRBV2 with TRBJ2-7; 7 bases line up with TRBD1. Germline lookup yields CDR1 SNHLY and CDR2 FYNNEI. The V gene end was trimmed by 6 bases and the J gene end by 2 bases; junction bases not matched to a gene: 1. This CDR3 is built from 12 residues. Complete variable domain (other parts from reference TRBV2 and TRBJ2-7): EPEVTQTPSHQVTQMGQEVILRCVPISNHLYFYWYRQILGQKVEFLVSFYNNEISEKSEIFDDQFSVERPDGSNFTLKIRSTKLEDSAMYFCASRDRTYEQYFGPGTRLTVT.

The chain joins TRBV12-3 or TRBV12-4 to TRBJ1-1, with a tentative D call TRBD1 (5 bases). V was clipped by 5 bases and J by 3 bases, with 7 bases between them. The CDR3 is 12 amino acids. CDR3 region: CASSPGYTEAFF. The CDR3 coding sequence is TGTGCCAGCAGTCCAGGGTACACTGAAGCTTTCTTT.

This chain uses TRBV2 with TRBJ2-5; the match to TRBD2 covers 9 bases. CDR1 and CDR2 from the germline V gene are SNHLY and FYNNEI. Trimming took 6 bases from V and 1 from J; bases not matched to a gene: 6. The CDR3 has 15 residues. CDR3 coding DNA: TGTGCCAGCAGGAGGGTGACTAGCGGCCAAGAGACCCAGTACTTC. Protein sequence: CASRRVTSGQETQYF.

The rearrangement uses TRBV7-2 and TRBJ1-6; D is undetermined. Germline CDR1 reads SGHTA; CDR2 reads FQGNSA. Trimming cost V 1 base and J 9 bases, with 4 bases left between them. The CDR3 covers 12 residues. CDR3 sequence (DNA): TGTGCCAGCAGCTTAGGGCGTTCACCCCTCCACTTT. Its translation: CASSLGRSPLHF.

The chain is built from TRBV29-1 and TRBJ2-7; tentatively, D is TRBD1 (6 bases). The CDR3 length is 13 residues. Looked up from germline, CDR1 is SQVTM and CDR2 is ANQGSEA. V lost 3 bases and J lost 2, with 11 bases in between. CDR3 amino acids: CSVDGQGPYEQYF. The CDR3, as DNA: TGCAGCGTTGATGGGCAGGGGCCCTACGAGCAGTACTTC.

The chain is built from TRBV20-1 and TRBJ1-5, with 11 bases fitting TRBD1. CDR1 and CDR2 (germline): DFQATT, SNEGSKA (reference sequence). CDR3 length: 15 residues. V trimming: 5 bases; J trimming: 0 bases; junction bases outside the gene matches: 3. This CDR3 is CSAGQGALSNQPQHF. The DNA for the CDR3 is TGCAGTGCTGGACAGGGGGCGCTTAGCAATCAGCCCCAGCATTTT.

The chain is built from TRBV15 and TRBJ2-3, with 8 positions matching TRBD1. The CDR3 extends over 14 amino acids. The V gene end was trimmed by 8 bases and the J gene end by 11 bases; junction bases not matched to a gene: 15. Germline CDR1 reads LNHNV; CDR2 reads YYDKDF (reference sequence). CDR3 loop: CATWSGQGARGQYF. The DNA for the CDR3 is TGTGCCACCTGGTCGGGGCAGGGGGCCCGGGGGCAGTATTTT.

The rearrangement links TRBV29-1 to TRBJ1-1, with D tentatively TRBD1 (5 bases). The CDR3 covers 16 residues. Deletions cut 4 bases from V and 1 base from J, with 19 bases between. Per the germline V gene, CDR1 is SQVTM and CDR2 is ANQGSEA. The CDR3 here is CSVGGTLVPPNTEAFF. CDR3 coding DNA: TGCAGCGTTGGAGGGACCCTGGTTCCCCCGAACACTGAAGCTTTCTTT. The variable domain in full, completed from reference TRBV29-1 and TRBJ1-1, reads SAVISQKPSRDICQRGTSLTIQCQVDSQVTMMFWYRQQPGQSLTLIATANQGSEATYESGFVIDKFPISRPNLTFSTLTVSNMSPEDSSIYLCSVGGTLVPPNTEAFFGQGTRLTVV.

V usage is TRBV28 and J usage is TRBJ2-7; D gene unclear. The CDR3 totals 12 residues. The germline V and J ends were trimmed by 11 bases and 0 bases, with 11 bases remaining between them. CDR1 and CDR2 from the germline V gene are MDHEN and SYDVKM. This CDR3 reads CASAPSSYEQYF. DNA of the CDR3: TGTGCCTCGGCCCCGAGCTCCTACGAGCAGTACTTC.

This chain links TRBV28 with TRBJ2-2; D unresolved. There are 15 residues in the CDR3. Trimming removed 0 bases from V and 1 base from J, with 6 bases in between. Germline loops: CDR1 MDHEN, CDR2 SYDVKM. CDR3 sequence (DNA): TGTGCCAGCAGTTTATGGACTTTGAACACCGGGGAGCTGTTTTTT. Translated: CASSLWTLNTGELFF. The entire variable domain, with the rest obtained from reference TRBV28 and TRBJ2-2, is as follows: DVKVTQSSRYLVKRTGEKVFLECVQDMDHENMFWYRQDPGLGLRLIYFSYDVKMKEKGDIPEGYSVSREKKERFSLILESASTNQTSMYLCASSLWTLNTGELFFGEGSRLTVL.

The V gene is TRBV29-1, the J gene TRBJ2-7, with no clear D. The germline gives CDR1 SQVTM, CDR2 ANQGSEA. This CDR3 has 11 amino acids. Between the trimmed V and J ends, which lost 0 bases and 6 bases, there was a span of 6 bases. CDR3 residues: CSVEDFSEQYF. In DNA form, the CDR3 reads TGCAGCGTTGAAGACTTTTCCGAGCAGTACTTC.

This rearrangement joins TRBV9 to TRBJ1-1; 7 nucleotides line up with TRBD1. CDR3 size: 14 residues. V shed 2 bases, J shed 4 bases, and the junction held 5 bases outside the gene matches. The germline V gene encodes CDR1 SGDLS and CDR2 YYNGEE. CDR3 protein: CASSVSGGSTEAFF. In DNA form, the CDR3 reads TGTGCCAGCAGCGTCTCAGGGGGGAGCACTGAAGCTTTCTTT.

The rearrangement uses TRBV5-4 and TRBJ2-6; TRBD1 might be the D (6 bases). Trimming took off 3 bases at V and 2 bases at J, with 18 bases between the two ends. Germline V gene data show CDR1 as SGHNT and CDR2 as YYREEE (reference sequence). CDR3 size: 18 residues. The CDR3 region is CASSSMGRGSPGANVLTF. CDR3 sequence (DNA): TGTGCCAGCAGCTCAATGGGTAGGGGGAGTCCTGGGGCCAACGTCCTGACTTTC.

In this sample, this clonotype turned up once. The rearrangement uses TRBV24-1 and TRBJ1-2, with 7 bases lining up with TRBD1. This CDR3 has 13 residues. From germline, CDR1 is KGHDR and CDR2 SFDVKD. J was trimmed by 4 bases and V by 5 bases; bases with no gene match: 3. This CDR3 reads CATSAGTAYGYTF. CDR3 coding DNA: TGTGCCACCAGTGCGGGGACAGCCTATGGCTACACCTTC.

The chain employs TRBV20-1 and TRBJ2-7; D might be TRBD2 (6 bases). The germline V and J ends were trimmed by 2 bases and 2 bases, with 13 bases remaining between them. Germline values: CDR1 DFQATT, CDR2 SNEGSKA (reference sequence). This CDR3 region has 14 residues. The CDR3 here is CSARFQEGPYEQYF. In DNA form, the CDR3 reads TGCAGTGCTAGATTCCAGGAGGGCCCCTACGAGCAGTACTTC.

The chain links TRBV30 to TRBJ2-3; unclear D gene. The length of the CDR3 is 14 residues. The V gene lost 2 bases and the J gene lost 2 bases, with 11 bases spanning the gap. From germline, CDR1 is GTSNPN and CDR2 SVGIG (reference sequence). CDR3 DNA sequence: TGTGCCTGGAGTCGGCGCACCCACACAGATACGCAGTATTTT. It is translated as CAWSRRTHTDTQYF.

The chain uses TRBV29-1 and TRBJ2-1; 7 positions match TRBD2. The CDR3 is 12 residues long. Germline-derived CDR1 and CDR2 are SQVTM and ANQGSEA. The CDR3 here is CRGGGAPGEQFF. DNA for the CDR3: TGCAGGGGCGGGGGAGCCCCGGGTGAGCAGTTCTTC.

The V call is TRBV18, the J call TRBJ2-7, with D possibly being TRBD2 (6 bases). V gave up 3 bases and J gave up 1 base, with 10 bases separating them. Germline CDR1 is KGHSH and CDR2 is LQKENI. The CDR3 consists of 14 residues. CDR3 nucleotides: TGTGCCAGCTCACCCGAGGGAGGATCCTACGAGCAGTACTTC. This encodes CASSPEGGSYEQYF.

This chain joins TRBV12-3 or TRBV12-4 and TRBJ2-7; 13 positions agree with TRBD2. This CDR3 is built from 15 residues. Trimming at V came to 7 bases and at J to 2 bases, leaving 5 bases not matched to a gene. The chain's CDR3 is CASNTGTSGTYEQYF. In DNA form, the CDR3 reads TGTGCCAGCAATACCGGGACTAGCGGGACCTACGAGCAGTACTTC.

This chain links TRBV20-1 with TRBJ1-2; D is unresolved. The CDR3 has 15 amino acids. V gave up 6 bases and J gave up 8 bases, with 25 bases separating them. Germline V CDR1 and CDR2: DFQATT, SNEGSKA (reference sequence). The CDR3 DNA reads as TGCAGTGCCACAGCGCGACACCTTAGAATGTTAGGCTACACCTTC. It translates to CSATARHLRMLGYTF.

CDR3 sequence (DNA): TGTGCCAGCAGCTTGGACAGAACCTTTACTGAAGCTTTCTTT. Protein sequence: CASSLDRTFTEAFF. This chain joins TRBV11-1 and TRBJ1-1; a weak D match, TRBD1 (6 bases). V was clipped by 3 bases and J by 5 bases, with 13 bases between them. Germline values: CDR1 SGHAT, CDR2 FQDESV (reference sequence). There are 14 residues in the CDR3.

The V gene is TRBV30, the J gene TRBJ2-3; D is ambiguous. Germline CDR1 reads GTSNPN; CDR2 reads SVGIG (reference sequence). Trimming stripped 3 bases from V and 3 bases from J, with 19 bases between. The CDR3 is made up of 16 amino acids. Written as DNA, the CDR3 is TGTGCCTGGAGCCGTCTGGGAAGCAGGTTGACAGATACGCAGTATTTT. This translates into CAWSRLGSRLTDTQYF. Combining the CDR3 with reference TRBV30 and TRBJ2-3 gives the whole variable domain SQTIHQWPATLVQPVGSPLSLECTVEGTSNPNLYWYRQAAGRGLQLLFYSVGIGQISSEVPQNLSASRPQDRQFILSSKKLLLSDSGFYLCAWSRLGSRLTDTQYFGPGTRLTVL.

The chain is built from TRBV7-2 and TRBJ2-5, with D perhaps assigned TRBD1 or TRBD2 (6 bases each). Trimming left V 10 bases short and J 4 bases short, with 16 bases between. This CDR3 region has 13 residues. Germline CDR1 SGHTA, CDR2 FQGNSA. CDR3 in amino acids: CATGDGSGETQYF. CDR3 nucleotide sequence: TGTGCCACAGGGGACGGGAGTGGAGAGACCCAGTACTTC.

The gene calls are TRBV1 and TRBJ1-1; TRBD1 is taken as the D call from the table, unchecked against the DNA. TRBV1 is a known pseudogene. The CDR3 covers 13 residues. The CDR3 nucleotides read TGCACCAGCAGAAGGGGGGAAGGCACTGAAGCTTTCTTT. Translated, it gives CTSRRGEGTEAFF.